The 14 T cell receptor beta chains in this list originate from one sample, sequenced in a study of blood T cell repertoires in COVID-19. Some clones are missing from TCRdb's copy, which holds only in-frame ones; the method was immunoSEQ multiplex PCR. There are over 200,000 clones in the sample; about 86% occur only once, and just over 8.5% lies in the top ten. Source material: peripheral blood. These TCRs come from a middle-aged man with active or convalescent COVID-19.

The chain's CDR3 is CASSPTGSNTEAFF. The CDR3 bases are TGTGCCAGCAGCCCGACCGGTAGCAACACTGAAGCTTTCTTT. This chain joins TRBV3-1 (or the pseudogene TRBV3-2) and TRBJ1-1; D is uncertain. Germline-derived CDR1 and CDR2 are LGHDT and YNNKEL (reference sequence). Trimming pared 4 bases from V and 2 bases from J, leaving 11 bases between. CDR3 length: 14 residues.

The chain links TRBV6-5 to TRBJ1-6; 7 bases are a match to TRBD1. The CDR3 contains 14 residues. Trimming cost V 10 bases and J 6 bases; bases outside gene matches: 9. Germline V gene data show CDR1 as MNHEY and CDR2 as SVGAGI. In DNA, the CDR3 is TGTGCCACCGGATACAGGGGCGGTAATTCACCCCTCCACTTT. It is translated as CATGYRGGNSPLHF.

V usage is TRBV24-1 and J usage is TRBJ2-5; 7 bases align to TRBD2. CDR3 length: 15 residues. Looked up from germline, CDR1 is KGHDR and CDR2 is SFDVKD. Trimming took 5 bases from V and 3 from J; bases not matched to a gene: 8. The CDR3 loop reads CATSVRTSIKETQYF. The CDR3 DNA reads TGTGCCACCAGTGTCCGGACTAGTATTAAAGAGACCCAGTACTTC.

The chain recombines TRBV2 with TRBJ1-4; D ambiguous. V was pared by 6 bases and J by 0 bases, with 8 bases between. Per germline, CDR1 SNHLY and CDR2 FYNNEI. The CDR3 is made up of 14 amino acids. CDR3: CASRWQTTNEKLFF. CDR3 bases: TGTGCCAGCAGGTGGCAGACAACTAATGAAAAACTGTTTTTT. Based on the CDR3 plus reference TRBV2 and TRBJ1-4, the full variable domain is EPEVTQTPSHQVTQMGQEVILRCVPISNHLYFYWYRQILGQKVEFLVSFYNNEISEKSEIFDDQFSVERPDGSNFTLKIRSTKLEDSAMYFCASRWQTTNEKLFFGSGTQLSVL.

V usage is TRBV6-6 and J usage is TRBJ2-1; TRBD1 is a possible D gene (6 bases). The V gene lost 3 bases and the J gene lost 2 bases, with 14 bases spanning the gap. The germline gives CDR1 MNHNY, CDR2 SVGAGI (reference sequence). This CDR3 is 16 amino acids long. CDR3 loop: CASSYRYREPYNEQFF. CDR3 DNA sequence: TGTGCCAGCAGTTATAGATACAGGGAACCCTACAATGAGCAGTTCTTC.

The chain recombines TRBV19 with TRBJ2-3; no clear D. CDR1 and CDR2 from the germline V gene are LNHDA and SQIVND (reference sequence). CDR3 size: 11 residues. Trimming shortened V by 5 bases and J by 5 bases, and 5 bases separated the two germline ends. This CDR3 is CASSVRDTQYF. CDR3 nucleotide sequence: TGTGCCAGTAGTGTTCGAGATACGCAGTATTTT.

The chain combines TRBV30 with TRBJ1-2; 8 bases are a match to TRBD1. The germline gives CDR1 GTSNPN, CDR2 SVGIG (reference sequence). The CDR3 is 14 amino acids. The V segment lost 4 bases and the J segment 5 bases; nucleotides outside the gene matches: 9. CDR3 protein: CAWTWDRYRYGYTF. The CDR3 DNA is TGTGCCTGGACCTGGGACAGGTACCGATATGGCTACACCTTC.

V is TRBV19 and J is TRBJ2-1, with D perhaps TRBD2 (6 bases). CDR1 LNHDA and CDR2 SQIVND come from the germline V gene (reference sequence). V was cut by 5 bases and J by 6 bases, with 17 bases left in between. The CDR3 consists of 15 residues. CDR3 in DNA: TGTGCCAGTAGTCCCCACGTGCCCGGGGGCAATGAGCAGTTCTTC. This sequence encodes CASSPHVPGGNEQFF. The variable domain in full, with the rest retrieved from reference TRBV19 and TRBJ2-1, is DGGITQSPKYLFRKEGQNVTLSCEQNLNHDAMYWYRQDPGQGLRLIYYSQIVNDFQKGDIAEGYSVSREKKESFPLTVTSAQKNPTAFYLCASSPHVPGGNEQFFGPGTRLTVL.

The chain links TRBV11-2 to TRBJ1-1; TRBD1 is a possible D gene (5 bases). Germline-derived CDR1 and CDR2 are SGHAT and FQNNGV. V gave up 5 bases and J gave up 0 bases, with 7 bases separating them. The CDR3 has 13 amino acids. The DNA for the CDR3 is TGTGCCAGCAGCCAGGGATTGAACACTGAAGCTTTCTTT. Translation gives CASSQGLNTEAFF.

The chain is built from TRBV10-3 and TRBJ1-2; 10 bases fit TRBD1. The V gene's germline CDR1 is ENHRY and CDR2 SYGVKD. The CDR3 spans 15 residues. Losses at the gene ends were 4 bases for V and 4 bases for J; bases not matched to a gene: 6. This CDR3 is CAISGGQGGSYGYTF. The CDR3 DNA reads TGTGCCATCAGTGGTGGACAGGGGGGATCCTATGGCTACACCTTC.

The V gene is TRBV7-8, the J gene TRBJ1-2; a possible D gene is TRBD1 (6 bases). Germline V lookup: CDR1 SGHVS, CDR2 FQNEAQ. The CDR3 is 14 residues long. Trimming shortened V by 1 base and J by 11 bases, and 17 bases separated the two germline ends. For the CDR3, the DNA is TGTGCCAGCAGCTTAGTTCAGGGTGACAGGCGGTACACCTTC. It specifies CASSLVQGDRRYTF.

The chain employs TRBV12-3 or TRBV12-4 and TRBJ1-5, with a weak D call TRBD1 (5 bases). This CDR3 has 11 amino acids. Trimming removed 5 bases from V and 11 bases from J, with 10 bases in between. The CDR3 bases are TGTGCCAGCAGTCCAGGGACTGCCCAGCATTTT. As protein: CASSPGTAQHF.

J is TRBJ1-2 and V is TRBV7-3; possibly TRBD1 for D (5 bases). Trimming stripped 2 bases from V and 5 bases from J, with 9 bases between. The CDR3 has 13 residues. Germline V gene lookup returns CDR1 SGHTA and CDR2 FQGTGA. CDR3 loop: CASSLDTGYGYTF. CDR3 nucleotides: TGTGCCAGCAGCTTAGATACAGGATATGGCTACACCTTC. Full variable domain (rest looked up from reference TRBV7-3 and TRBJ1-2): GAGVSQTPSNKVTEKGKYVELRCDPISGHTALYWYRQSLGQGPEFLIYFQGTGAADDSGLPNDRFFAVRPEGSVSTLKIQRTERGDSAVYLCASSLDTGYGYTFGSGTRLTVV.

The genes are TRBV30 and TRBJ2-7, with D perhaps matching TRBD1 (6 bases). CDR1 GTSNPN and CDR2 SVGIG come from the germline V gene (reference sequence). V lost 4 bases and J lost 3, with 13 bases in between. This CDR3 is 13 amino acids long. CDR3 bases: TGTGCCTGGACAACAGGGAACTTCTACGAGCAGTACTTC. Encoded protein: CAWTTGNFYEQYF.